One sample yielded the 2 T cell receptor beta chains listed below, sequenced in a study of human CD4 T cells and Enterobacteriaceae. The memory gate held CD4+ cells that were not CD45RA+CCR7+CD95- naive cells, over 95% pure. The method was immunoSEQ multiplex PCR; TCRdb's version includes in-frame clones alone and lacks a portion of them. The sample holds some 29,000 clones, approximately 84% seen once. Material for sequencing was memory CD4+ T cells from blood. Receptor source: a human donor in good health.

The chain couples TRBV7-9 to TRBJ1-4; 7 bases fit TRBD1. This CDR3 is 15 amino acids long. Germline loops: CDR1 SEHNR, CDR2 FQNEAQ (reference sequence). The V and J ends lost 0 bases and 7 bases, in that order; junction bases with no gene match: 5. The CDR3 nucleotides are TGTGCCAGCAGCTTAGCGCTTCAGGGGGTTGAAAAACTGTTTTTT. Its protein product is CASSLALQGVEKLFF.

The DNA of the CDR3 is TGTGCCTGGAGGCCAGCTGAAGAGAACGAGCAGTACTTC. It encodes CAWRPAEENEQYF. The chain uses TRBV30 and TRBJ2-7; D call uncertain. V was clipped by 3 bases and J by 5 bases, with 14 bases between them. The CDR3 totals 13 residues. Germline V gene lookup returns CDR1 GTSNPN and CDR2 SVGIG (reference sequence).